Listed below are T cell receptor beta chains from one sample, sequenced in a study of blood T cell repertoires in COVID-19. Sequencing was performed with immunoSEQ multiplex PCR; in TCRdb, only in-frame clones are kept and a portion is missing. The sample lists over 130,000 clones, approximately 85% occurring once. Material for sequencing was peripheral blood. The receptors derive from a woman aged 80 or over with acute or convalescent COVID-19. The CDR3 runs from the conserved cysteine through the conserved F or W. A D gene is named only where the DNA matches it firmly. Size tells how often a clone was seen (once, few, many) or the class of an expanded clone, and some rows leave it out.

>TRBJ1-3|TRBD1|NA|TRBV2
TGTGCCAGCCGGACAGGGGGAGGAAACACCATATATTTT
CASRTGGGNTIYF
>TRBJ1-3|NA|once|TRBV7-9
TGTGCCAGCAGCTTTTCAGTCTCTGGAAACACCATATATTTT
CASSFSVSGNTIYF
>TRBJ2-3|NA|NA|TRBV7-3
TGTGCCAGCAGCTCTATAGCCTCGGGCACAGATACGCAGTATTTT
CASSSIASGTDTQYF
>TRBJ1-5|NA|NA|TRBV18
TGTGCCAGCTCACCGAACAGAGATCAGCCCCAGCATTTT
CASSPNRDQPQHF
>TRBJ1-1|TRBD1|NA|TRBV19
TGTGCCAGTAGTTCCGTAGCAGGGGGCAACACTGAAGCTTTCTTT
CASSSVAGGNTEAFF
>TRBJ1-6|TRBD1|once|TRBV10-3
TGTGCCATCAGAGCCGGGACAGGGCGGACACCCCTCCACTTT
CAIRAGTGRTPLHF
>TRBJ2-1|NA|NA|TRBV7-9
TGTGCCAGCAGCTTATTGGCAGGGGCCTACAATGAGCAGTTCTTC
CASSLLAGAYNEQFF
>TRBJ2-3|NA|NA|TRBV19
TGTGCCAGTAAACTACTTCCTTCTGGGGATACGCAGTATTTT
CASKLLPSGDTQYF
>TRBJ2-7|TRBD1|NA|TRBV11-2
TGTGCCAGCAGCTTATGGACAGGGGAGAAGCAGTACTTC
CASSLWTGEKQYF
>TRBJ1-3|NA|NA|TRBV29-1
TGCAGCGTTGTGGGAGGGACTGGAAACACCATATATTTT
CSVVGGTGNTIYF
>TRBJ2-4|NA|many|TRBV5-1
TGCGCCAGCAGCTTGGACTCAGCCAAAAACATTCAGTACTTC
CASSLDSAKNIQYF
>TRBJ1-6|NA|NA|TRBV6-5
TGTGCCAGCAGCCAACGGACAGCGTATAATTCACCCCTCCACTTT
CASSQRTAYNSPLHF
>TRBJ2-7|NA|NA|TRBV10-1
TGCGCCAGCAGTGAGCCAGGGTCCTACGAGCAGTACTTC
CASSEPGSYEQYF
>TRBJ1-1|NA|NA|TRBV27
TGTGCCAGCAGTTTGGGACAGAACACTGAAGCTTTCTTT
CASSLGQNTEAFF
>TRBJ2-2|NA|NA|TRBV7-2
TGTGCCAGCGGGCTAGCGACCACCGGGGAGCTGTTTTTT
CASGLATTGELFF
>TRBJ1-4|NA|NA|TRBV28
TGTGCCAGCAGAGGGGCCGGGCCTGGGACTAATGAAAAACTGTTTTTT
CASRGAGPGTNEKLFF
>TRBJ2-7|NA|NA|TRBV3-1/TRBV3-2
TGTGCCAGCAGCCAAGTGAAACTAGGTGAGCAGTACTTC
CASSQVKLGEQYF
>TRBJ2-7|NA|NA|TRBV29-1
TGCAGCGTTTCACAGGGTCAGGGCGAGCAGTACTTC
CSVSQGQGEQYF
>TRBJ2-3|NA|NA|TRBV25-1
TGTGCCAGCAGTGACGACACTAGATCCCCAGATACGCAGTATTTT
CASSDDTRSPDTQYF
>TRBJ1-1|TRBD1|NA|TRBV6-6
TGTGCCAGCAGCTACACCGTATCTACCGGGACAGGGACCCGTGGCCACTACCTTGAAGCTTTCTTT
CASSYTVSTGTGTRGHYLEAFF
>TRBJ2-3|TRBD2|NA|TRBV11-2
TGTGCCAGCAGCTTACTGCGGCGGGGGGGCATAAATACGCAGTATTTT
CASSLLRRGGINTQYF
>TRBJ2-7|TRBD1|NA|TRBV7-9
TGTGCCAGCAGCCTTCTAGACAGGGAGATCTACGAGCAGTACTTC
CASSLLDREIYEQYF